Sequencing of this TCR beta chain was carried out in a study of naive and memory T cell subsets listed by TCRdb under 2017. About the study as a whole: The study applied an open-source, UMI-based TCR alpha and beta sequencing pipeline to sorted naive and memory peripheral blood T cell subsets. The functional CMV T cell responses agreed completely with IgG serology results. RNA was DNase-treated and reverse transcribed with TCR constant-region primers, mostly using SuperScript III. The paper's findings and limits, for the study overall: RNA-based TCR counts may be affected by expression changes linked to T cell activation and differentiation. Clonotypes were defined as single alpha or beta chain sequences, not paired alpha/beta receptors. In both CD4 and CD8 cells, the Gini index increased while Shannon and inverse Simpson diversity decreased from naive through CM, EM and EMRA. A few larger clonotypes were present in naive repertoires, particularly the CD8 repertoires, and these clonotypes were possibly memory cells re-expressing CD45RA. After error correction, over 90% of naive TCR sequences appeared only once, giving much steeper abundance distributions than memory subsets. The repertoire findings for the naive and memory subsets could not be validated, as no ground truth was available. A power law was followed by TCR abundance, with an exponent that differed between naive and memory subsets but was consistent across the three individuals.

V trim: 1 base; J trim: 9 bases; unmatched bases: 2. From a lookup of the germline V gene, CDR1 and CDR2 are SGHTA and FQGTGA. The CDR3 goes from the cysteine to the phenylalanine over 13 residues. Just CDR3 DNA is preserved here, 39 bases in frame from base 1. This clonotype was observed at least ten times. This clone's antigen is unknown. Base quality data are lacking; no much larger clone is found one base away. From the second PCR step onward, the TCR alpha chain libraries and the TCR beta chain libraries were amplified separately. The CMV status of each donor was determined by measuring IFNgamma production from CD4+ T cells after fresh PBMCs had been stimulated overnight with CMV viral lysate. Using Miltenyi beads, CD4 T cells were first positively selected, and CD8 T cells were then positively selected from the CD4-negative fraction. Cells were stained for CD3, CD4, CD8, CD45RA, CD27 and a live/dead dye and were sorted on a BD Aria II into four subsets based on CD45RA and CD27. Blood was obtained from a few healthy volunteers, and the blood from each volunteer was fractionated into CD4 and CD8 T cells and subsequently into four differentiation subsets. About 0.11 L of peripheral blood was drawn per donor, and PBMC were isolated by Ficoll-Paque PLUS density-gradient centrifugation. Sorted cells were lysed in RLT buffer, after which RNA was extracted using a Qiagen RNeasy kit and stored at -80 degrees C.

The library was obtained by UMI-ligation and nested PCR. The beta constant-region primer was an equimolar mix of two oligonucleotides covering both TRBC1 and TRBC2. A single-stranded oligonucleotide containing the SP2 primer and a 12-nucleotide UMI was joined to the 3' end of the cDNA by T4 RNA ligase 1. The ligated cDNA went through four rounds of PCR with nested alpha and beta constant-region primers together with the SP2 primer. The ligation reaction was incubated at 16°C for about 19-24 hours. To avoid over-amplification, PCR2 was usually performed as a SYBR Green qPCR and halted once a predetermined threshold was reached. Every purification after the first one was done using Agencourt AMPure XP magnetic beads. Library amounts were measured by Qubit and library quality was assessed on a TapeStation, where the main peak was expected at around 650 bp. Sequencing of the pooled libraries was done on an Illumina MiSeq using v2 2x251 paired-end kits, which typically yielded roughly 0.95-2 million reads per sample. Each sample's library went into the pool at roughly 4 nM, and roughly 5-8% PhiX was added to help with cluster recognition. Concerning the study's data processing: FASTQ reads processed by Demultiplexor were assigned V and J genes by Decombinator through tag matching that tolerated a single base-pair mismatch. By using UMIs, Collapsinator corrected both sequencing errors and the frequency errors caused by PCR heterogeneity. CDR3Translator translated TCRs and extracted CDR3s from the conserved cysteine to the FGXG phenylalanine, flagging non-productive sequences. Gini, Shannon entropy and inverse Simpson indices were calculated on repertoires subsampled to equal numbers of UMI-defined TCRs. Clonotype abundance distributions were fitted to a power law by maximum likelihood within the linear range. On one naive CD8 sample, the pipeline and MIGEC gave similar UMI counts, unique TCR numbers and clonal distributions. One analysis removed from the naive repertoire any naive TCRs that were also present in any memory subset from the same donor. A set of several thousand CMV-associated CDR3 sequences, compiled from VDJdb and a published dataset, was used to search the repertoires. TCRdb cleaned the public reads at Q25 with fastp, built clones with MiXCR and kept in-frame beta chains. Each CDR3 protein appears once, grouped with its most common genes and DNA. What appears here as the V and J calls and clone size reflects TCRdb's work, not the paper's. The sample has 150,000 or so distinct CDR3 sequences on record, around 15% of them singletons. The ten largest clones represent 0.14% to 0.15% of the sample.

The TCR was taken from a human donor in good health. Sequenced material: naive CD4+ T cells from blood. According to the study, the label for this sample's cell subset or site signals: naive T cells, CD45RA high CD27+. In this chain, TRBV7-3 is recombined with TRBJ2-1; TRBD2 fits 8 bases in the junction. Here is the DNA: TGTGCCAGCAGCTTAATCGCGGGGGGTGAGCAGTTCTTC. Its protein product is CASSLIAGGEQFF. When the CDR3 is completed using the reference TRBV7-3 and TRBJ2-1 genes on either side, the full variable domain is GAGVSQTPSNKVTEKGKYVELRCDPISGHTALYWYRQSLGQGPEFLIYFQGTGAADDSGLPNDRFFAVRPEGSVSTLKIQRTERGDSAVYLCASSLIAGGEQFFGPGTRLTVL.